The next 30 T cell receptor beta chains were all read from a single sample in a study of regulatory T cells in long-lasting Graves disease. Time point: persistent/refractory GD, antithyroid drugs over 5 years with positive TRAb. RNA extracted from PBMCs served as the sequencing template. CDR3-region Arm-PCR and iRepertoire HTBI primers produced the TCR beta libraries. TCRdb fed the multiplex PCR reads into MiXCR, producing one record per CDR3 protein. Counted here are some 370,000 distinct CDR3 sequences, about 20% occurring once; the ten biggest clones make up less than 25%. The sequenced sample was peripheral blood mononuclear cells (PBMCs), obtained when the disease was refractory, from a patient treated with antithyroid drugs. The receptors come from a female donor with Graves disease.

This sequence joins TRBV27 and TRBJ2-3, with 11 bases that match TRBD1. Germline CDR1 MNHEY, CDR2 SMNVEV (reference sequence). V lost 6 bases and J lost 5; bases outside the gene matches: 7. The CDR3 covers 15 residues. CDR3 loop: CASSSGQGAVDTQYF. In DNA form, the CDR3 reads TGTGCCAGCAGCTCCGGACAGGGGGCAGTAGATACGCAGTATTTT.

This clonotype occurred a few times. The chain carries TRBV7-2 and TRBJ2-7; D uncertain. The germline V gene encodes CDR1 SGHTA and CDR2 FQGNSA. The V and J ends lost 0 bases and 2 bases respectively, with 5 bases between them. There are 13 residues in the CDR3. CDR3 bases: TGTGCCAGCAGCTTAGCACAGCCCTACGAGCAGTACTTC. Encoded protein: CASSLAQPYEQYF.

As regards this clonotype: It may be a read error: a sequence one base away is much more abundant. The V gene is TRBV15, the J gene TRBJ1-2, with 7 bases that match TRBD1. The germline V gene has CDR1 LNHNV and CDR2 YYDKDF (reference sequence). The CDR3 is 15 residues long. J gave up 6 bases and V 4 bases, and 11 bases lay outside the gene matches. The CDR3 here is CATSTRDRDTHGYTF. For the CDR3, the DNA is TGTGCCACCAGCACTCGAGACAGGGATACCCATGGCTACACCTTC.

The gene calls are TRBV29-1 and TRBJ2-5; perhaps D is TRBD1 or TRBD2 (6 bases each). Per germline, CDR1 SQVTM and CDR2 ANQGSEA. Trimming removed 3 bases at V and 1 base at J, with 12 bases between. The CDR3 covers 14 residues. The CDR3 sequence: CSVDRRDIQETQYF. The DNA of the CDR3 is TGCAGCGTTGATAGGAGGGACATCCAAGAGACCCAGTACTTC.

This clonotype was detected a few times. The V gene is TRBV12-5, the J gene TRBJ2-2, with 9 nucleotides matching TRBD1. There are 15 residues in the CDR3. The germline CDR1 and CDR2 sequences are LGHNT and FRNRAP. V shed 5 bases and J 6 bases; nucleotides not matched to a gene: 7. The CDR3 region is CASGIGTGSAGELFF. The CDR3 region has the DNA TGTGCTAGTGGTATCGGGACAGGGAGCGCCGGGGAGCTGTTTTTT.

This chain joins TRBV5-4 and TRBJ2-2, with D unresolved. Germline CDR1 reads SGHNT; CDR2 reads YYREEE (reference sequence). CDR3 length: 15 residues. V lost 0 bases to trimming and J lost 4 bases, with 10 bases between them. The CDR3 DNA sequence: TGTGCCAGCAGCTTGGCTGGGGTATTCACCGGGGAGCTGTTTTTT. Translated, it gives CASSLAGVFTGELFF.

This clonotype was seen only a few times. The CDR3 coding sequence is TGTGCCAGCAGCCGACGAGGGGAATTAAACTATGGCTACACCTTC. Its translation is CASSRRGELNYGYTF. This chain joins TRBV3-1 and TRBJ1-2; tentatively, D is TRBD1 (5 bases). Germline lookup yields CDR1 LGHDT and CDR2 YNNKEL (reference sequence). The CDR3 covers 15 residues. The V gene lost 4 bases and the J gene lost 2 bases, with 14 bases spanning the gap.

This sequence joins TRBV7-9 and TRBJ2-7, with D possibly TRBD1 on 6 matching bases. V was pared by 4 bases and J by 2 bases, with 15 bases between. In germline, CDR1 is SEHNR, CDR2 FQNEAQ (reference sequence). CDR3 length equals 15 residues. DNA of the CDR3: TGTGCCAGCAGCTATCCGGGACACCTGCCCTACGAGCAGTACTTC. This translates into CASSYPGHLPYEQYF. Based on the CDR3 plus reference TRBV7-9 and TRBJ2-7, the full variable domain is DTGVSQNPRHKITKRGQNVTFRCDPISEHNRLYWYRQTLGQGPEFLTYFQNEAQLEKSRLLSDRFSAERPKGSFSTLEIQRTEQGDSAMYLCASSYPGHLPYEQYFGPGTRLTVT.

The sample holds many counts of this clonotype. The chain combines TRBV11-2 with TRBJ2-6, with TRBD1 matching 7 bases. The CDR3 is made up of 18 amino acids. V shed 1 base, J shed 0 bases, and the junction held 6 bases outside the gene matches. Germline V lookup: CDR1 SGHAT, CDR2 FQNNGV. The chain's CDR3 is CASSLGRTGSSGANVLTF. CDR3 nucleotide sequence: TGTGCCAGCAGCTTAGGTCGGACAGGTTCCTCTGGGGCCAACGTCCTGACTTTC.

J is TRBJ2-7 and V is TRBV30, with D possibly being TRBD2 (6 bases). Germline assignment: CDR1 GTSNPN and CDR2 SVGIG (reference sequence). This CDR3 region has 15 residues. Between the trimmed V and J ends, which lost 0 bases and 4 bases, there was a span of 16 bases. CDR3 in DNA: TGTGCCTGGAGTGTAGGTTCGGGAGTATCGTACGAGCAGTACTTC. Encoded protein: CAWSVGSGVSYEQYF.

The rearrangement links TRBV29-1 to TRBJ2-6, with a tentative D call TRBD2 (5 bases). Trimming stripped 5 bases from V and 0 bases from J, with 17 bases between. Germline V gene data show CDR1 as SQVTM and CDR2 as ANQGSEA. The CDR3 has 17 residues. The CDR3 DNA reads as TGCAGCGTTACGGACTCGATTTCCTACTCTGGGGCCAACGTCCTGACTTTC. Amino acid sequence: CSVTDSISYSGANVLTF.

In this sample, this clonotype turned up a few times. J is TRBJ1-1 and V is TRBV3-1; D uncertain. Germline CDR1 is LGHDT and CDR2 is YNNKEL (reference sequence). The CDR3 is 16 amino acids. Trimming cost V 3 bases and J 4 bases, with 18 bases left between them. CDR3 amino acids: CASSHALSRQGTEAFF. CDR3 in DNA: TGTGCCAGCAGCCATGCCCTTTCGAGGCAAGGCACTGAAGCTTTCTTT.

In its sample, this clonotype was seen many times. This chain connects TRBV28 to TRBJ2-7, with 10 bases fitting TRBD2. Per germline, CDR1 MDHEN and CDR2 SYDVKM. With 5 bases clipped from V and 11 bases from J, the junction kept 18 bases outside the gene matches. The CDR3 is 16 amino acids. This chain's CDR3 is CASSPWRIAGGLAEYF. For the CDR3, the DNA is TGTGCCAGCAGTCCCTGGAGAATAGCGGGAGGCCTCGCGGAGTACTTC. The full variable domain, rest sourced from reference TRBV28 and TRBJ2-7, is DVKVTQSSRYLVKRTGEKVFLECVQDMDHENMFWYRQDPGLGLRLIYFSYDVKMKEKGDIPEGYSVSREKKERFSLILESASTNQTSMYLCASSPWRIAGGLAEYFGPGTRLTVT.

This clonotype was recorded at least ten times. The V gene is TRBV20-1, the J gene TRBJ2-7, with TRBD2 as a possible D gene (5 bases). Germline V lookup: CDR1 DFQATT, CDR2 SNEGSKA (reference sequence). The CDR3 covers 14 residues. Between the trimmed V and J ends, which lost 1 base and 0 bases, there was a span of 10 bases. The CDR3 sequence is CSARVSGYSYEQYF. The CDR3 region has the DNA TGCAGTGCTAGAGTCAGCGGATACTCCTACGAGCAGTACTTC.

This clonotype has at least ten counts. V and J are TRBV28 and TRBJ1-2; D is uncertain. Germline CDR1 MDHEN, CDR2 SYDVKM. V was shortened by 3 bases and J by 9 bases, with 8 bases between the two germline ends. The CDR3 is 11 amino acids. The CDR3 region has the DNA TGTGCCAGCAGTTTTAGAGAGAGCTACACCTTC. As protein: CASSFRESYTF.

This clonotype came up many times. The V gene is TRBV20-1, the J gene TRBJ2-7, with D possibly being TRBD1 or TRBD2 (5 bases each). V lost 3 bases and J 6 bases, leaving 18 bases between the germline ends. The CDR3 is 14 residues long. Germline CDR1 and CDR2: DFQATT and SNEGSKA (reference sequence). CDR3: CSASPLRGNSEQYF. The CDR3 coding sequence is TGCAGTGCTAGTCCCCTGAGGGGAAACTCCGAGCAGTACTTC.

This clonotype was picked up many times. As DNA, the CDR3 is TGTGCCTGGAGTGTACCCTTGGACATTGGGGGCTACACCTTC. Residues: CAWSVPLDIGGYTF. V usage is TRBV30 and J usage is TRBJ1-2; tentatively, D is TRBD1 (5 bases). Germline loops: CDR1 GTSNPN, CDR2 SVGIG (reference sequence). Between the trimmed V and J ends, which lost 0 bases and 8 bases, there was a span of 16 bases. The CDR3 loop spans 14 amino acids. Combining the CDR3 with reference TRBV30 and TRBJ1-2 gives the whole variable domain SQTIHQWPATLVQPVGSPLSLECTVEGTSNPNLYWYRQAAGRGLQLLFYSVGIGQISSEVPQNLSASRPQDRQFILSSKKLLLSDSGFYLCAWSVPLDIGGYTFGSGTRLTVV.

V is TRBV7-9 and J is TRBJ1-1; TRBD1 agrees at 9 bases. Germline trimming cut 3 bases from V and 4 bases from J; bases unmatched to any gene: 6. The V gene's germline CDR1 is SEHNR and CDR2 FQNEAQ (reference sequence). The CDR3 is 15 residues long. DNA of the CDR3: TGTGCCAGCAGCTTGCAACAGGGGGCGAGCACTGAAGCTTTCTTT. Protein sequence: CASSLQQGASTEAFF.

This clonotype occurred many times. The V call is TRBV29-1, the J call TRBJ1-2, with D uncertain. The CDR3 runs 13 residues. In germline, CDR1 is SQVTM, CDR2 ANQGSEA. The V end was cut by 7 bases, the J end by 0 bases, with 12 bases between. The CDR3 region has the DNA TGCAGCGCTGACATTGTTGCTAACTATGGCTACACCTTC. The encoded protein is CSADIVANYGYTF.

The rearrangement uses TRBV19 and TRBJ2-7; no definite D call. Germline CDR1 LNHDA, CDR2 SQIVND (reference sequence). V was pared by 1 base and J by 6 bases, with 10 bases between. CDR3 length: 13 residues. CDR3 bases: TGTGCCAGTAGTATAGCCACGACGGGCGAGCAGTACTTC. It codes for CASSIATTGEQYF. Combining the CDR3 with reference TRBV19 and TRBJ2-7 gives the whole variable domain DGGITQSPKYLFRKEGQNVTLSCEQNLNHDAMYWYRQDPGQGLRLIYYSQIVNDFQKGDIAEGYSVSREKKESFPLTVTSAQKNPTAFYLCASSIATTGEQYFGPGTRLTVT.

CDR3 coding DNA: TGTGCCTGGAGCTGGGGACAGGGATACACCGGGGAGCTGTTTTTT. Its protein product is CAWSWGQGYTGELFF. The rearrangement uses TRBV30 and TRBJ2-2; 9 bases fit TRBD1. The CDR3 has 15 amino acids. The V gene end was trimmed by 3 bases and the J gene end by 3 bases; junction bases not matched to a gene: 5. Germline lookup yields CDR1 GTSNPN and CDR2 SVGIG (reference sequence).

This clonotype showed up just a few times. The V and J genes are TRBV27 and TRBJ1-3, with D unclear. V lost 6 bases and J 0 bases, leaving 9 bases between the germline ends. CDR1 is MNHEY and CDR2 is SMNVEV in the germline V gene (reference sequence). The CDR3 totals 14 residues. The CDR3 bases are TGTGCCAGCAGATCGCCTAGCTCTGGAAACACCATATATTTT. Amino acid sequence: CASRSPSSGNTIYF.

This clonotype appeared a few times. The CDR3 loop is CASSRASATNEKLFF. Here the CDR3 DNA reads TGTGCCAGTAGTCGAGCGTCTGCAACTAATGAAAAACTGTTTTTT. The chain recombines TRBV19 with TRBJ1-4; D uncertain. This CDR3 spans 15 amino acids. V lost 5 bases to trimming and J lost 0 bases, with 10 bases between them. The V gene's germline CDR1 is LNHDA and CDR2 SQIVND (reference sequence).

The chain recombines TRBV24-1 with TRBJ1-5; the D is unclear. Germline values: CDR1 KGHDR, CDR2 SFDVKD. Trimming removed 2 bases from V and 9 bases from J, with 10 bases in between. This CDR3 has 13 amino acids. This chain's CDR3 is CATSDSGLLPQHF. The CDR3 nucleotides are TGTGCCACCAGTGATTCAGGTTTGTTGCCCCAGCATTTT.

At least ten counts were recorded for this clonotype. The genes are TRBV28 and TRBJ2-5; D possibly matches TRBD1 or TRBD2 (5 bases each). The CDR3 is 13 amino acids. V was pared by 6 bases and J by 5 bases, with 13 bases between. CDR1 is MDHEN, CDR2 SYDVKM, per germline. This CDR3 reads CASRRDPGETQYF. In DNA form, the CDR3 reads TGTGCCAGCAGACGGGACCCAGGGGAGACCCAGTACTTC.

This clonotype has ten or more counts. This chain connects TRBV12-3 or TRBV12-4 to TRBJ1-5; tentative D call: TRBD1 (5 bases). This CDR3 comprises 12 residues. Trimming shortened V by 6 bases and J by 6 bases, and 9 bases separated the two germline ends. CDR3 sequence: CASRLGVQPQHF. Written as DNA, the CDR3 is TGTGCCAGCAGACTAGGGGTTCAGCCCCAGCATTTT.

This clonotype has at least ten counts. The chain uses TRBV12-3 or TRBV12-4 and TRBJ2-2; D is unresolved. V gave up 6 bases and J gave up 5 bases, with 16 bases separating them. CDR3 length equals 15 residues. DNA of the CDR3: TGTGCCAGCAGGGGGTTGGTGATTGGGACCGGGGAGCTGTTTTTT. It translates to CASRGLVIGTGELFF.

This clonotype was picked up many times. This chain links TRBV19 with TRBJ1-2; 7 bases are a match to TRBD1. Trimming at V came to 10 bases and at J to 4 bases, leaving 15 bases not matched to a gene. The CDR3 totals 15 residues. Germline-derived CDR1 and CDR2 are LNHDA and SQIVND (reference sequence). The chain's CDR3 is CATTYGTAAFYGYTF. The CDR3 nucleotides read TGTGCCACCACGTACGGGACAGCAGCTTTCTATGGCTACACCTTC.

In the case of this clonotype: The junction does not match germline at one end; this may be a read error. The chain's CDR3 is CSASSQASYGQYF. CDR3 DNA sequence: TGCAGTGCTTCCAGTCAGGCCTCCTACGGGCAGTACTTC. This chain uses TRBV20-1 with TRBJ2-7; D gene unclear. This CDR3 is built from 13 residues. From germline, CDR1 is DFQATT and CDR2 SNEGSKA (reference sequence).

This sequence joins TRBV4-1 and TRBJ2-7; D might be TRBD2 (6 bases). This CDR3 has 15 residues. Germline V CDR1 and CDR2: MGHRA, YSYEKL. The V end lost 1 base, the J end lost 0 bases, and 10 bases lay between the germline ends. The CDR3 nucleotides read TGCGCCAGCAGCCAAGTTGGGGGGACCTCCTACGAGCAGTACTTC. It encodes CASSQVGGTSYEQYF.